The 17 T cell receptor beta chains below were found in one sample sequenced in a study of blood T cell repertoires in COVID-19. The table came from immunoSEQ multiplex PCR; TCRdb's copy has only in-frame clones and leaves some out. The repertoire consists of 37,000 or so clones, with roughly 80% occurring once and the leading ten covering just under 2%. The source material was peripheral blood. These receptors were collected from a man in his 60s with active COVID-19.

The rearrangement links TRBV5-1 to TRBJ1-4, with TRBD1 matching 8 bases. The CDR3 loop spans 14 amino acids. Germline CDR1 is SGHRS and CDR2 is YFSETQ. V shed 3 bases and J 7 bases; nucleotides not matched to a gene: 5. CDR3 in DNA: TGCGCCAGCAGCTCGACAGGGGTTGCTGAAAAACTGTTTTTT. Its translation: CASSSTGVAEKLFF.

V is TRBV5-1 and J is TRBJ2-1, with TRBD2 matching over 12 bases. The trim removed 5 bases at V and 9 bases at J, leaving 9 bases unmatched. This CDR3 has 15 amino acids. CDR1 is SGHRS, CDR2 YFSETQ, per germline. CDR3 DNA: TGCGCCAGCAGAGACATGGGACTAGCGGGCGGTGAGCAGTTCTTC. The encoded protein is CASRDMGLAGGEQFF.

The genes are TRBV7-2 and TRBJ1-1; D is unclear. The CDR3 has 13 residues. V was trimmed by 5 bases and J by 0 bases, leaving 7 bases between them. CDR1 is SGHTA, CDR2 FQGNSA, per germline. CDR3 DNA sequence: TGTGCCAGCAGCCAGATGGTGAACACTGAAGCTTTCTTT. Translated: CASSQMVNTEAFF.

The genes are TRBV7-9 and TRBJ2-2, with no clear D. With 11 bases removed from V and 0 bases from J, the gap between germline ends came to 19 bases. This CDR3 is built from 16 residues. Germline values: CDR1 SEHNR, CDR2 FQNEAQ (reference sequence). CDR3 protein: CASQTPRNPNTGELFF. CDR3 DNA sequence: TGTGCCTCACAGACACCTCGAAACCCGAACACCGGGGAGCTGTTTTTT.

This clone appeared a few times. The CDR3 DNA reads as TGTGCCATCAGTCAGGGTTCGAACACTGAAGCTTTCTTT. This translates into CAISQGSNTEAFF. This chain links TRBV10-3 with TRBJ1-1; weak D call: TRBD1 (5 bases). The V and J ends lost 5 bases and 1 base respectively, with 8 bases between them. Germline CDR1 reads ENHRY; CDR2 reads SYGVKD. The CDR3 contains 13 residues.

CDR3 sequence reads: CASSLPTSGGSYEQYF. DNA of the CDR3: TGTGCCAGCAGTTTACCGACTAGCGGGGGTTCCTACGAGCAGTACTTC. The V call is TRBV28, the J call TRBJ2-7, with 12 bases identical to TRBD2. The germline gives CDR1 MDHEN, CDR2 SYDVKM. V gave up 2 bases and J gave up 1 base; unmatched junction bases: 3. The CDR3 runs to 16 residues.

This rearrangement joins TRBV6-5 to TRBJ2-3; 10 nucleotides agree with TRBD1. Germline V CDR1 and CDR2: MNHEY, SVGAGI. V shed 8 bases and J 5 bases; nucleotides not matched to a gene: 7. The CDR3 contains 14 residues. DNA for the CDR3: TGTGCCAGCCGACCGGGACAGGGGATAGATACGCAGTATTTT. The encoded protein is CASRPGQGIDTQYF.

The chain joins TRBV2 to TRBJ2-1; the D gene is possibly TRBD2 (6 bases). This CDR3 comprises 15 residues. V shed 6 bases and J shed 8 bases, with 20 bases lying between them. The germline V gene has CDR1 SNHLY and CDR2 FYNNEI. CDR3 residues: CASRGLTRRIYEQFF. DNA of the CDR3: TGTGCCAGCAGGGGTCTGACTAGGCGTATCTATGAGCAGTTCTTC. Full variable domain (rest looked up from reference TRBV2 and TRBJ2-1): EPEVTQTPSHQVTQMGQEVILRCVPISNHLYFYWYRQILGQKVEFLVSFYNNEISEKSEIFDDQFSVERPDGSNFTLKIRSTKLEDSAMYFCASRGLTRRIYEQFFGPGTRLTVL.

The CDR3 sequence: CASSYMAGNYGYTF. CDR3 sequence (DNA): TGTGCCAGCAGTTACATGGCAGGGAACTATGGCTACACCTTC. The chain has TRBV6-2 or TRBV6-3 and TRBJ1-2, with D perhaps TRBD1 (5 bases). This CDR3 spans 14 amino acids. Trimming took off 2 bases at V and 2 bases at J, with 9 bases between the two ends. Germline V gives CDR1 MNHEY, CDR2 SVGEGT.

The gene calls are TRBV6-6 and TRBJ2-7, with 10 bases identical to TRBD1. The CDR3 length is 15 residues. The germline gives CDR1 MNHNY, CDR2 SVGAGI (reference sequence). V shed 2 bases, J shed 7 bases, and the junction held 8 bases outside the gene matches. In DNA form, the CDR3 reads TGTGCCAGCAGTTACGCGAGACAGGGGGCCGCAGAGCAGTACTTC. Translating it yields CASSYARQGAAEQYF.

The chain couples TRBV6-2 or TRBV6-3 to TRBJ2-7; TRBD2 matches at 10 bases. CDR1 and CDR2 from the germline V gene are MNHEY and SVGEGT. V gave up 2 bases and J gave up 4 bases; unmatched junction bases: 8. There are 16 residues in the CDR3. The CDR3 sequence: CASSYTPEREGYEQYF. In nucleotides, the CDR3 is TGTGCCAGCAGTTACACCCCCGAGCGGGAGGGATACGAGCAGTACTTC.

In nucleotides, the CDR3 is TGTGCCAGCAGCTCGTACACTGAAGCTTTCTTT. This gives the protein CASSSYTEAFF. The chain has TRBV28 and TRBJ1-1; D ambiguous. V was clipped by 6 bases and J by 3 bases, with 5 bases between them. The CDR3 is 11 amino acids. Germline CDR1 is MDHEN and CDR2 is SYDVKM.

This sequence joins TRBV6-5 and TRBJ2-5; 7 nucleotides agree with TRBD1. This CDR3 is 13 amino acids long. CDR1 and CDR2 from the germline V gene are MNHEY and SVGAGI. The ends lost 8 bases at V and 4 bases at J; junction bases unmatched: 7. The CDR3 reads CASAQGVSETQYF. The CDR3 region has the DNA TGTGCCAGCGCTCAGGGGGTGTCAGAGACCCAGTACTTC.

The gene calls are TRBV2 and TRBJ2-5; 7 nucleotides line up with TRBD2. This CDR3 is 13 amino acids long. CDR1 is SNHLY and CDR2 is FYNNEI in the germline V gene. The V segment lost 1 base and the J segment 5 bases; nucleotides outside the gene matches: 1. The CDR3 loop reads CASSEELAETQYF. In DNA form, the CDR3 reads TGTGCCAGCAGTGAAGAACTAGCGGAGACCCAGTACTTC.

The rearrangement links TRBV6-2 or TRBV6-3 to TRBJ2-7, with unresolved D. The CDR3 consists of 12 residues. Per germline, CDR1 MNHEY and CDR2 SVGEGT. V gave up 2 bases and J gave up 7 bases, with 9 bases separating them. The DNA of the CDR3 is TGTGCCAGCAGTTACGATTGGAGTGAGCAGTACTTC. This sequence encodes CASSYDWSEQYF.

The CDR3 DNA reads as TGTGCCAGTAGTATCCCCCAGGCGGGTGCTGGAAACACCATATATTTT. Its translation: CASSIPQAGAGNTIYF. This chain joins TRBV19 and TRBJ1-3; D unresolved. The germline V gene encodes CDR1 LNHDA and CDR2 SQIVND (reference sequence). The CDR3 consists of 16 residues. The ends were cut back, 3 bases at V and 2 bases at J, with 14 bases in the middle.

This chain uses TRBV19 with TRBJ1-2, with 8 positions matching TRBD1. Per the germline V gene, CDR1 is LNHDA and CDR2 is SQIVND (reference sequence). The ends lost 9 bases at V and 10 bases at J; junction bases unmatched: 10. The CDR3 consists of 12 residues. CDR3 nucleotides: TGTGCCAGCACGACAGGGGCTATAGTCTACACCTTC. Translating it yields CASTTGAIVYTF.